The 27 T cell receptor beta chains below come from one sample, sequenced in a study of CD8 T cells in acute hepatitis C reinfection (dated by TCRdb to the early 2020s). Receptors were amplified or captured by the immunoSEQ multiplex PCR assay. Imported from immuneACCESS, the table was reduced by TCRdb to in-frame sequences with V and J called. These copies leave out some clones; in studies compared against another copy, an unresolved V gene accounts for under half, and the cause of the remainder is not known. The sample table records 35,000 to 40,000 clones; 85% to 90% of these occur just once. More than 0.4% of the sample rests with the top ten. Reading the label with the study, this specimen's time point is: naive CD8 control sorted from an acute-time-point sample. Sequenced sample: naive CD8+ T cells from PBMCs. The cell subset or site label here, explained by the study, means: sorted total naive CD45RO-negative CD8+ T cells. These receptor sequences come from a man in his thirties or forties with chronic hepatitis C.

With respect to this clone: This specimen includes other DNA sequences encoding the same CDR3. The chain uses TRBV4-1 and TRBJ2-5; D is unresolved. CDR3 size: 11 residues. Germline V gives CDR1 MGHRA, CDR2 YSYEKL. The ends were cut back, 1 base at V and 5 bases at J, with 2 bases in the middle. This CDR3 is CASSQAETQYF. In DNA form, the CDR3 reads TGCGCCAGCAGCCAAGCTGAGACCCAGTACTTC.

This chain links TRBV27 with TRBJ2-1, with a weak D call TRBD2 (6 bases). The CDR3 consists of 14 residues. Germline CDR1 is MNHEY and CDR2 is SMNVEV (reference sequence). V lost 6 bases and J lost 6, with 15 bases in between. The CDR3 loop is CASSVGTRGNEQFF. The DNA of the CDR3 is TGTGCCAGCAGCGTAGGGACTCGTGGCAATGAGCAGTTCTTC.

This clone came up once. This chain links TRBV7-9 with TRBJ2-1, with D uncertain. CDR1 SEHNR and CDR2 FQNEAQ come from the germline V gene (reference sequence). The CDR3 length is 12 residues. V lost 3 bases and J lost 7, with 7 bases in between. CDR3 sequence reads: CASSLTINEQFF. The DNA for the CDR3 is TGTGCCAGCAGCTTGACGATAAATGAGCAGTTCTTC.

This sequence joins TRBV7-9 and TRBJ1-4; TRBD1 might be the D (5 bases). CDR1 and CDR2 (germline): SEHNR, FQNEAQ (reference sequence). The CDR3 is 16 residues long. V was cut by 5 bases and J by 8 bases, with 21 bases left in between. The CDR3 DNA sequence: TGTGCCAGCAGCCTCGGGTTGCCGGGGGTAAGGGAAAAACTGTTTTTT. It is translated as CASSLGLPGVREKLFF.

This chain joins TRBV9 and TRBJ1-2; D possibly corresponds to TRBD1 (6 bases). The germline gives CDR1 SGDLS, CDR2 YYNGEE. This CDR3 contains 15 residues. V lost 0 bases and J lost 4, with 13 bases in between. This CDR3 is CASSVESRGGYGYTF. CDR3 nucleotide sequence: TGTGCCAGCAGCGTAGAGTCGAGGGGGGGCTATGGCTACACCTTC.

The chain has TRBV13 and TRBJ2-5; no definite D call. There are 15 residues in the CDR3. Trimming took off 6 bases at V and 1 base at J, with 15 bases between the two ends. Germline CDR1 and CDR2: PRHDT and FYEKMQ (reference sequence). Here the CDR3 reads CASSFRADSQETQYF. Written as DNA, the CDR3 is TGTGCCAGCAGTTTCCGGGCCGATTCCCAAGAGACCCAGTACTTC.

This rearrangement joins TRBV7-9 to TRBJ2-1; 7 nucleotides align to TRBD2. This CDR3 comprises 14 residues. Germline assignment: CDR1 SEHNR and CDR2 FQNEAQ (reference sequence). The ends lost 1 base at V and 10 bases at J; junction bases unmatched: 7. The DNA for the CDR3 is TGTGCCAGCAGCTTAGGAGGCGCGGGAGTGGAGCAGTTCTTC. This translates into CASSLGGAGVEQFF.

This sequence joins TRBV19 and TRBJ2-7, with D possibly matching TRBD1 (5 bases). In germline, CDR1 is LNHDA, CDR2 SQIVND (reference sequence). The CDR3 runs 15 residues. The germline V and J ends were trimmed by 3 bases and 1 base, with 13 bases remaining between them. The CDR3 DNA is TGTGCCAGTAGTATCGGTCAGGGCTTATCCTACGAGCAGTACTTC. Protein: CASSIGQGLSYEQYF.

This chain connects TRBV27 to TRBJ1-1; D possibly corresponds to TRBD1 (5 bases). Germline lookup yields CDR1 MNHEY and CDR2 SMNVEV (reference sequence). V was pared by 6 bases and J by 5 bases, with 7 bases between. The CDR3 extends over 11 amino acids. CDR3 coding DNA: TGTGCCAGCAGATGGGGGACTGAAGCTTTCTTT. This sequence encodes CASRWGTEAFF.

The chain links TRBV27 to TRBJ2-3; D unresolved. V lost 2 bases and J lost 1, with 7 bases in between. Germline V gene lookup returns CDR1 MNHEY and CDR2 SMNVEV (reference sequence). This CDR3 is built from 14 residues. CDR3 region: CASSLGPGTDTQYF. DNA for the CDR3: TGTGCCAGCAGTTTAGGGCCCGGCACAGATACGCAGTATTTT.

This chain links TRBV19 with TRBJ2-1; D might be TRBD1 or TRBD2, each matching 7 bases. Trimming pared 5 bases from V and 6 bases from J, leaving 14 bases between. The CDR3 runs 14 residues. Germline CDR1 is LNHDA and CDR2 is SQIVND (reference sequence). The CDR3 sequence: CASSPGGDFNEQFF. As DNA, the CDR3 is TGTGCCAGTAGTCCAGGGGGGGATTTCAATGAGCAGTTCTTC.

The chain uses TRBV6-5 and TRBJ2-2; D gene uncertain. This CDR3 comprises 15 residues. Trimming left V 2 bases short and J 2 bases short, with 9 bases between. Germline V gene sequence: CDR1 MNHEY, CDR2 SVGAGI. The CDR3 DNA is TGTGCCAGCAGTTACGTCGGGCTTAACACCGGGGAGCTGTTTTTT. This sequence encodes CASSYVGLNTGELFF.

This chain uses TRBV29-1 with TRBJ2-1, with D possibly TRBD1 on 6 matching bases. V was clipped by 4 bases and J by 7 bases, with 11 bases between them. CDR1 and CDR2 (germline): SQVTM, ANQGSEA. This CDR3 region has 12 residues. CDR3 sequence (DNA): TGCAGCGTTGCAACAGGGTCAAATGAGCAGTTCTTC. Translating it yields CSVATGSNEQFF.

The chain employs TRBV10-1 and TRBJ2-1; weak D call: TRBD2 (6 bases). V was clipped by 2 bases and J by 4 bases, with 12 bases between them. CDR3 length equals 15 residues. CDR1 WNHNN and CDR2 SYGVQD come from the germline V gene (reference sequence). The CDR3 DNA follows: TGCGCCAGCAGTGAGGACGGGAGCACTTACAATGAGCAGTTCTTC. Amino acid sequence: CASSEDGSTYNEQFF.

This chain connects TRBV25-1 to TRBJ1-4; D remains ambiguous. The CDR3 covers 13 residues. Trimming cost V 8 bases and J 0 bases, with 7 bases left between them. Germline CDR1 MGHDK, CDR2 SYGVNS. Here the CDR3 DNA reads TGTGCCAGCCAATATTCAACTAATGAAAAACTGTTTTTT. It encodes CASQYSTNEKLFF.

The chain's CDR3 is CSVYPRDTGELFF. The CDR3 DNA is TGCAGCGTATACCCTAGGGATACCGGGGAGCTGTTTTTT. V gene TRBV29-1 combines with J gene TRBJ2-2, with D hard to call. V lost 6 bases and J 5 bases, leaving 13 bases between the germline ends. The V gene's germline CDR1 is SQVTM and CDR2 ANQGSEA. The CDR3 loop spans 13 amino acids.

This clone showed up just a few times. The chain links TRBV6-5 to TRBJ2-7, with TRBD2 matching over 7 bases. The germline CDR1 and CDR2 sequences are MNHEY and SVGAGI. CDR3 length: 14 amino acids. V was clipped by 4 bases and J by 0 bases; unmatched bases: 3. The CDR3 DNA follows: TGTGCCAGCAGTTTCGCTAGCGGCTCCTACGAGCAGTACTTC. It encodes CASSFASGSYEQYF.

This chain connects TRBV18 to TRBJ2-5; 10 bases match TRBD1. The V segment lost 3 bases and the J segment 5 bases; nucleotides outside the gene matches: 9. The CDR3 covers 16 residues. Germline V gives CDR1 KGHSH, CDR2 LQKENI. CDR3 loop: CASSPPGTGVSETQYF. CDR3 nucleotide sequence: TGTGCCAGCTCACCGCCCGGGACAGGGGTATCCGAGACCCAGTACTTC.

The DNA for the CDR3 is TGTGCCAGCAGGACAGGGAGCTTCGGAAACACCATATATTTT. It translates to CASRTGSFGNTIYF. J is TRBJ1-3 and V is TRBV5-6; 7 nucleotides agree with TRBD1. J was trimmed by 4 bases and V by 5 bases; bases with no gene match: 6. Germline V CDR1 and CDR2: SGHDT, YYEEEE. The CDR3 is made up of 14 amino acids. Drawing the rest from reference TRBV5-6 and TRBJ1-3, the complete variable domain is DAGVTQSPTHLIKTRGQQVTLRCSPKSGHDTVSWYQQALGQGPQFIFQYYEEEERQRGNFPDRFSGHQFPNYSSELNVNALLLGDSALYLCASRTGSFGNTIYFGEGSWLTVV.

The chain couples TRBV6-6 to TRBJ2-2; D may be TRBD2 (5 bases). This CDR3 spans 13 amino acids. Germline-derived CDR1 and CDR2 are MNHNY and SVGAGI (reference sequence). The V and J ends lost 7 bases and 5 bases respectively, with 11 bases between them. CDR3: CASNPSGTGELFF. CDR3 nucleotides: TGTGCCAGCAACCCATCGGGGACCGGGGAGCTGTTTTTT.

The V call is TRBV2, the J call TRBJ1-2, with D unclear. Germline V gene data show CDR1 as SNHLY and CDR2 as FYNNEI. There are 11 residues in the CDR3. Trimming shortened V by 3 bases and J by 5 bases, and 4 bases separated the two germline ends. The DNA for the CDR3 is TGTGCCAGCAGTGAGTCTTATGGCTACACCTTC. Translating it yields CASSESYGYTF.

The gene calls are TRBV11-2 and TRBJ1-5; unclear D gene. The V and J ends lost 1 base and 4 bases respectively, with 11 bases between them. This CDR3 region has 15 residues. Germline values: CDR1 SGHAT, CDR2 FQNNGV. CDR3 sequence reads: CASSLGNGENQPQHF. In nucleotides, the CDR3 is TGTGCCAGCAGCTTAGGGAATGGAGAAAATCAGCCCCAGCATTTT.

The CDR3 loop is CASSEVGHNEQFF. The DNA for the CDR3 is TGTGCCAGCAGTGAAGTGGGTCACAATGAGCAGTTCTTC. J is TRBJ2-1 and V is TRBV25-1; unclear D gene. V was trimmed by 2 bases and J by 5 bases, leaving 7 bases between them. This CDR3 is 13 amino acids long. The V gene's germline CDR1 is MGHDK and CDR2 SYGVNS. Drawing the rest from reference TRBV25-1 and TRBJ2-1, the complete variable domain is EADIYQTPRYLVIGTGKKITLECSQTMGHDKMYWYQQDPGMELHLIHYSYGVNSTEKGDLSSESTVSRIRTEHFPLTLESARPSHTSQYLCASSEVGHNEQFFGPGTRLTVL.

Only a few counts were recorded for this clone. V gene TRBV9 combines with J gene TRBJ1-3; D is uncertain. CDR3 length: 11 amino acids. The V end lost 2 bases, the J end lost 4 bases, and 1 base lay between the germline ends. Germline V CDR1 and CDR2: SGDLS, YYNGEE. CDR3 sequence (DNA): TGTGCCAGCAGCGTCGGAAACACCATATATTTT. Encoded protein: CASSVGNTIYF.

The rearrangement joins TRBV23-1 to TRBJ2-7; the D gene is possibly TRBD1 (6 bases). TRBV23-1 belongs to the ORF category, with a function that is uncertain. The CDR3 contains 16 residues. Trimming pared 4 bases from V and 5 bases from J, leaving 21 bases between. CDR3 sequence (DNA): TGCGCCAGCAGTCCCCACGGGACAAGGGACGACCACGAGCAGTACTTC. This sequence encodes CASSPHGTRDDHEQYF.

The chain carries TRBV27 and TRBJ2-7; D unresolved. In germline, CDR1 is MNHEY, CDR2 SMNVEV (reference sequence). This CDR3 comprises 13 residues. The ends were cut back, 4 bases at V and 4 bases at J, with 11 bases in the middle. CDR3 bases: TGTGCCAGCAGTTCACAGAAACGTTACGAGCAGTACTTC. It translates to CASSSQKRYEQYF.

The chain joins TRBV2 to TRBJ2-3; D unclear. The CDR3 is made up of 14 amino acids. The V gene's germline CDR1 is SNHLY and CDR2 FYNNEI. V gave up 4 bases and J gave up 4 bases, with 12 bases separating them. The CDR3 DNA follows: TGTGCCAGCAGTGCCTTAGCTGGCTCAGATACGCAGTATTTT. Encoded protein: CASSALAGSDTQYF.